A single sample gave rise to the 15 T cell receptor beta chains below, sequenced in a study of blood T cell repertoires in COVID-19. Sequencing was performed with immunoSEQ multiplex PCR; in TCRdb, only in-frame clones are kept and a portion is missing. Of roughly 160,000 clones listed, about nine tenths are singletons. The sequenced sample was peripheral blood. These receptors came from a woman aged 60 to 75 who had recovered from COVID-19.

The chain joins TRBV27 to TRBJ1-1, with TRBD1 identical over 7 bases. The CDR3 extends over 15 amino acids. With V trimmed by 7 bases and J by 0 bases, 8 bases remained unmatched. CDR1 is MNHEY, CDR2 SMNVEV, per germline (reference sequence). The CDR3 DNA reads TGTGCCAGCAAGAAACAGGGGAATTTGAACACTGAAGCTTTCTTT. It yields the protein CASKKQGNLNTEAFF.

The chain uses TRBV24-1 and TRBJ2-2, with 7 nucleotides matching TRBD2. Losses at the gene ends were 4 bases for V and 6 bases for J; bases not matched to a gene: 10. The CDR3 has 16 residues. Germline lookup yields CDR1 KGHDR and CDR2 SFDVKD. In DNA form, the CDR3 reads TGTGCCACCAGTGACGCCCCGGCAGGGAGGGCCGGGGAGCTGTTTTTT. Its translation: CATSDAPAGRAGELFF.

V gene TRBV7-8 combines with J gene TRBJ2-2; TRBD1 is a possible D gene (7 bases). Per germline, CDR1 SGHVS and CDR2 FQNEAQ. V was clipped by 6 bases and J by 4 bases, with 24 bases between them. CDR3 length equals 18 residues. CDR3 DNA: TGTGCCAGCAGGGGCGGGACAGTGGAAGGCACGGGCACCGGGGAGCTGTTTTTT. The encoded protein is CASRGGTVEGTGTGELFF.

This chain uses TRBV30 with TRBJ2-7; 9 bases are shared with TRBD1. This CDR3 is 13 amino acids long. Germline CDR1 and CDR2: GTSNPN and SVGIG (reference sequence). With 5 bases clipped from V and 6 bases from J, the junction kept 8 bases outside the gene matches. For the CDR3, the DNA is TGTGCCTGGGTCGGGACAGGGCCTTCCGAGCAGTACTTC. Its protein product is CAWVGTGPSEQYF.

The rearrangement joins TRBV24-1 to TRBJ2-2; TRBD1 agrees at 10 bases. CDR1 and CDR2 (germline): KGHDR, SFDVKD. The trim removed 2 bases at V and 3 bases at J, leaving 2 bases unmatched. This CDR3 comprises 16 residues. The CDR3 sequence is CATSDSGTGDTGELFF. In nucleotides, the CDR3 is TGTGCCACCAGTGATTCCGGGACAGGGGACACCGGGGAGCTGTTTTTT.

The rearrangement uses TRBV27 and TRBJ1-1; D is uncertain. Germline lookup yields CDR1 MNHEY and CDR2 SMNVEV (reference sequence). The V and J ends lost 5 bases and 2 bases respectively, with 9 bases between them. The CDR3 contains 13 residues. The CDR3 protein is CASSPWRNTEAFF. In DNA, the CDR3 is TGTGCCAGCAGTCCCTGGAGAAACACTGAAGCTTTCTTT.

This chain links TRBV13 with TRBJ2-1, with 8 bases fitting TRBD2. V lost 5 bases and J lost 0; bases outside the gene matches: 9. The CDR3 is made up of 17 amino acids. CDR1 PRHDT and CDR2 FYEKMQ come from the germline V gene (reference sequence). CDR3 residues: CASSQIGGASSYNEQFF. The CDR3 nucleotides are TGTGCCAGCAGCCAAATCGGGGGGGCGAGCTCCTACAATGAGCAGTTCTTC.

The chain links TRBV12-3 or TRBV12-4 to TRBJ1-2; D unclear. The CDR3 covers 12 residues. V was trimmed by 6 bases and J by 8 bases, leaving 13 bases between them. The CDR3 sequence is CASSVTVWGYTF. The CDR3 bases are TGTGCCAGCAGCGTAACTGTCTGGGGCTACACCTTC.

This chain links TRBV6-2 or TRBV6-3 with TRBJ1-1; 11 nucleotides align to TRBD1. This CDR3 contains 15 residues. V dropped 5 bases and J dropped 6; count of bases not matched to a gene: 8. Germline V lookup: CDR1 MNHEY, CDR2 SVGEGT. CDR3 nucleotide sequence: TGTGCCAGCAGTACCCGGGACAGGGGGTATGCTGAAGCTTTCTTT. It translates to CASSTRDRGYAEAFF.

This clone was detected only once. The chain has TRBV19 and TRBJ1-5, with D possibly matching TRBD1 (5 bases). The V gene lost 4 bases and the J gene lost 0 bases, with 13 bases spanning the gap. The V gene's germline CDR1 is LNHDA and CDR2 SQIVND (reference sequence). This CDR3 has 16 residues. The CDR3 reads CASSTGGPYSNQPQHF. The CDR3, as DNA: TGTGCCAGTAGTACCGGGGGACCTTATAGCAATCAGCCCCAGCATTTT.

The rearrangement uses TRBV5-1 and TRBJ2-3; 9 nucleotides line up with TRBD2. The V segment lost 0 bases and the J segment 5 bases; nucleotides outside the gene matches: 7. CDR1 is SGHRS and CDR2 is YFSETQ in the germline V gene. This CDR3 is built from 16 residues. In nucleotides, the CDR3 is TGCGCCAGCAGCTTGGAGGTTCGGCGGGGGGGAGATACGCAGTATTTT. Encoded protein: CASSLEVRRGGDTQYF. Combining the CDR3 with reference TRBV5-1 and TRBJ2-3 gives the whole variable domain KAGVTQTPRYLIKTRGQQVTLSCSPISGHRSVSWYQQTPGQGLQFLFEYFSETQRNKGNFPGRFSGRQFSNSRSEMNVSTLELGDSALYLCASSLEVRRGGDTQYFGPGTRLTVL.

V gene TRBV6-2 or TRBV6-3 combines with J gene TRBJ2-5; 16 bases are shared with TRBD2. Germline CDR1 MNHEY, CDR2 SVGEGT. The CDR3 spans 16 residues. V shed 6 bases, J shed 2 bases, and the junction held 3 bases outside the gene matches. Written as DNA, the CDR3 is TGTGCCAGCAGCCAGGGACTAGCGGGGGGGCAAGAGACCCAGTACTTC. Encoded protein: CASSQGLAGGQETQYF.

The rearrangement links TRBV11-2 to TRBJ2-1, with D tentatively TRBD2 (6 bases). V was trimmed by 4 bases and J by 15 bases, leaving 13 bases between them. The germline CDR1 and CDR2 sequences are SGHAT and FQNNGV. The CDR3 runs 11 residues. The CDR3 spells CASSSGGGLFF. The CDR3 nucleotides read TGTGCCAGCAGCTCCGGAGGAGGGTTGTTCTTC.

The rearrangement joins TRBV4-3 to TRBJ1-4; 7 positions match TRBD1. The CDR3 is made up of 16 amino acids. Germline V gives CDR1 LGHNA, CDR2 YSLEER. V lost 3 bases to trimming and J lost 7 bases; unmatched junction nucleotides: 11. CDR3 residues: CASSQETGQPGEKLFF. The CDR3 region has the DNA TGCGCCAGCAGCCAGGAGACAGGGCAACCGGGTGAAAAACTGTTTTTT.

This rearrangement joins TRBV28 to TRBJ1-4; D is possibly TRBD1 (5 bases). Trimming removed 3 bases from V and 4 bases from J, with 9 bases in between. CDR3 length equals 14 residues. Germline CDR1 MDHEN, CDR2 SYDVKM. CDR3 sequence (DNA): TGTGCCAGCAGTTTGGACACCGGTAATGAAAAACTGTTTTTT. Amino acid sequence: CASSLDTGNEKLFF.